This passage covers 17 T cell receptor beta chains from one sample sequenced in a study of T cells after yellow fever vaccination. Using its own MiXCR run on the 5' RACE reads, TCRdb lists one record per CDR3 protein. The data show under 300,000 distinct CDR3 sequences, around 6.7% seen once. The specimen was CD4+ T cells sorted from PBMCs, collected on the day of the yellow fever booster vaccination. These receptors all stem from a man aged 25-45 years who received the YFV17D yellow fever vaccine.

This clonotype occurred many times. This chain links TRBV5-1 with TRBJ1-2; D is unresolved. V lost 0 bases, J lost 4 bases, and 13 bases lay in between. Per germline, CDR1 SGHRS and CDR2 YFSETQ. This CDR3 has 15 amino acids. The DNA of the CDR3 is TGCGCCAGCAGCTTGGCCGGAACACCAACCTATGGCTACACCTTC. As protein: CASSLAGTPTYGYTF.

There are many counts of this clonotype. This chain uses TRBV19 with TRBJ2-5, with 14 positions matching TRBD2. J lost 2 bases, V lost 5 bases, and 10 bases had no gene match. The CDR3 runs 18 residues. Germline V gene sequence: CDR1 LNHDA, CDR2 SQIVND (reference sequence). The CDR3 protein is CASSLRLAGGPGQETQYF. CDR3 nucleotides: TGTGCCAGTAGTCTACGACTAGCGGGAGGGCCGGGTCAAGAGACCCAGTACTTC.

The sample holds a few counts of this clonotype. CDR3 DNA: TGTGCCAGCAGCCCAGGACTAGCGACGACCTACGAGCAGTACTTC. Amino acid sequence: CASSPGLATTYEQYF. The rearrangement links TRBV7-8 to TRBJ2-7; TRBD2 matches at 9 bases. The V gene end was trimmed by 5 bases and the J gene end by 2 bases; junction bases not matched to a gene: 7. This CDR3 is 15 amino acids long. Germline V gene sequence: CDR1 SGHVS, CDR2 FQNEAQ.

This clonotype was seen repeatedly, ten times or more. The chain carries TRBV7-6 and TRBJ2-5; no definite D call. V was cut by 5 bases and J by 5 bases, with 27 bases left in between. CDR3 size: 18 residues. Per germline, CDR1 SGHVS and CDR2 FNYEAQ. CDR3 bases: TGTGCCAGCAGCCGTGTCCGATTTGACACTACCCGGCGGGAGACCCAGTACTTC. Translating it yields CASSRVRFDTTRRETQYF.

Only a few counts were recorded for this clonotype. V is TRBV5-1 and J is TRBJ2-1, with D unresolved. The CDR3 length is 11 residues. The germline V gene has CDR1 SGHRS and CDR2 YFSETQ. V lost 4 bases to trimming and J lost 5 bases, with 4 bases between them. The CDR3 DNA follows: TGCGCCAGCAGCGAGAACAATGAGCAGTTCTTC. Its protein product is CASSENNEQFF. The full variable domain, with the rest looked up from reference TRBV5-1 and TRBJ2-1, is KAGVTQTPRYLIKTRGQQVTLSCSPISGHRSVSWYQQTPGQGLQFLFEYFSETQRNKGNFPGRFSGRQFSNSRSEMNVSTLELGDSALYLCASSENNEQFFGPGTRLTVL.

This clonotype was detected many times. The chain has TRBV12-3 or TRBV12-4 and TRBJ2-5; weak D call: TRBD2 (5 bases). The CDR3 has 13 amino acids. The V end lost 9 bases, the J end lost 7 bases, and 18 bases lay between the germline ends. CDR3 in amino acids: CASAGPWERTQYF. CDR3 nucleotide sequence: TGTGCCAGTGCTGGGCCGTGGGAGAGGACCCAGTACTTC.

There are many counts of this clonotype. V gene TRBV2 combines with J gene TRBJ2-7; 7 positions agree with TRBD2. Germline CDR1 SNHLY, CDR2 FYNNEI. The CDR3 runs to 15 residues. With 6 bases clipped from V and 2 bases from J, the junction kept 10 bases outside the gene matches. Written as DNA, the CDR3 is TGTGCCAGCAGAAGGGAGGGATTGGGGGCCTACGAGCAGTACTTC. The encoded protein is CASRREGLGAYEQYF.

This clonotype was picked up many times. The genes are TRBV29-1 and TRBJ2-2; no firm D call. The CDR3 loop spans 14 amino acids. Germline V CDR1 and CDR2: SQVTM, ANQGSEA. The V end lost 7 bases, the J end lost 3 bases, and 15 bases lay between the germline ends. The CDR3 spells CSASRWSDTGELFF. For the CDR3, the DNA is TGCAGCGCCTCGCGGTGGAGCGACACCGGGGAGCTGTTTTTT.

The table lists this clonotype with a few counts. The V gene is TRBV7-8, the J gene TRBJ2-1, with TRBD2 identical over 14 bases. The CDR3 consists of 15 residues. The V segment lost 5 bases and the J segment 9 bases; nucleotides outside the gene matches: 6. Germline V lookup: CDR1 SGHVS, CDR2 FQNEAQ. The chain's CDR3 is CASSPGLAGVGEQFF. CDR3 sequence (DNA): TGTGCCAGCAGCCCGGGACTAGCGGGAGTTGGTGAGCAGTTCTTC.

This clonotype was counted a few times. The rearrangement links TRBV6-1 to TRBJ2-7; 9 positions agree with TRBD2. J gave up 0 bases and V 6 bases, and 6 bases lay outside the gene matches. CDR1 is MNHNS, CDR2 SASEGT, per germline. This CDR3 has 15 residues. CDR3 nucleotides: TGTGCCAGCAGGGGTCTAGCGGGAACCTCCTACGAGCAGTACTTC. It is translated as CASRGLAGTSYEQYF.

The chain uses TRBV27 and TRBJ2-7; D remains ambiguous. The V and J ends lost 5 bases and 2 bases respectively, with 16 bases between them. CDR3 length: 15 residues. The germline CDR1 and CDR2 sequences are MNHEY and SMNVEV (reference sequence). This CDR3 reads CASSPLNGLTYEQYF. CDR3 nucleotide sequence: TGTGCCAGCAGTCCACTTAATGGCCTGACCTACGAGCAGTACTTC.

The chain is built from TRBV5-4 and TRBJ2-7, with 7 bases lining up with TRBD2. V was pared by 4 bases and J by 2 bases, with 12 bases of the junction left unmatched. Per germline, CDR1 SGHNT and CDR2 YYREEE (reference sequence). This CDR3 contains 16 residues. The CDR3 bases are TGTGCCAGCAGCCCGGACTTAGCGGGTGCCGCCTACGAGCAGTACTTC. As protein: CASSPDLAGAAYEQYF.

This clonotype was seen at least ten times. This sequence joins TRBV29-1 and TRBJ1-1; maybe TRBD1 (5 bases). CDR3 length: 13 amino acids. Germline values: CDR1 SQVTM, CDR2 ANQGSEA. The ends were cut back, 2 bases at V and 1 base at J, with 8 bases in the middle. As DNA, the CDR3 is TGCAGCGTTGAACCCACAGGGAACACTGAAGCTTTCTTT. Its translation: CSVEPTGNTEAFF. The complete variable domain, with remaining parts taken from reference TRBV29-1 and TRBJ1-1, reads SAVISQKPSRDICQRGTSLTIQCQVDSQVTMMFWYRQQPGQSLTLIATANQGSEATYESGFVIDKFPISRPNLTFSTLTVSNMSPEDSSIYLCSVEPTGNTEAFFGQGTRLTVV.

This clonotype was seen a few times. This chain joins TRBV6-5 and TRBJ2-2, with D uncertain. From germline, CDR1 is MNHEY and CDR2 SVGAGI. The length of the CDR3 is 14 residues. V was shortened by 3 bases and J by 3 bases, with 8 bases between the two germline ends. The CDR3 loop reads CASSYPSDTGELFF. CDR3 nucleotide sequence: TGTGCCAGCAGTTATCCCTCGGACACCGGGGAGCTGTTTTTT.

The chain employs TRBV12-5 and TRBJ1-5, with D possibly matching TRBD1 (5 bases). This CDR3 region has 15 residues. Germline loops: CDR1 LGHNT, CDR2 FRNRAP. Between the trimmed V and J ends, which lost 0 bases and 4 bases, there was a span of 10 bases. CDR3 sequence reads: CASGLVERGNQPQHF. The CDR3 DNA reads TGTGCTAGTGGTTTGGTAGAGAGGGGAAATCAGCCCCAGCATTTT.

This clonotype was picked up a small number of times. The V gene is TRBV20-1, the J gene TRBJ2-5, with 7 bases lining up with TRBD1. The germline CDR1 and CDR2 sequences are DFQATT and SNEGSKA (reference sequence). This CDR3 spans 13 amino acids. The ends lost 5 bases at V and 7 bases at J; junction bases unmatched: 10. In DNA, the CDR3 is TGCAGTGCTCACGAGGGGGCCCGGGGGACCCAGTACTTC. Its translation is CSAHEGARGTQYF.

CDR3 residues: CSARTAYLSYEQYF. The CDR3 DNA reads TGCAGTGCAAGGACGGCTTACCTCTCCTACGAGCAGTACTTC. The chain uses TRBV20-1 and TRBJ2-7, with D unclear. The CDR3 totals 14 residues. CDR1 is DFQATT, CDR2 SNEGSKA, per germline (reference sequence). V gave up 6 bases and J gave up 0 bases, with 15 bases separating them.